This T cell receptor (beta chain) comes out of a study of CD8 T cells in ankylosing spondylitis. The TCR beta libraries were generated through quantitative 5'-RACE incorporating molecular barcodes. TCRdb itself ran the 5' RACE reads through MiXCR, one entry per CDR3 protein. The sample carries fewer than 650,000 distinct CDR3 sequences, roughly 13% recorded once. Note on this clonotype: Its target is not known.

Whole-study findings and limits: Several of the motif variants were reported before in synovial fluid and blood from reactive arthritis. Blood of patients with ankylosing spondylitis appeared to be characterized by a TCR beta motif of several highly homologous variants. Significant enrichment of disease-linked clones was reportedly seen in matched ankylosing spondylitis synovial fluid.

CDR1 and CDR2 (germline): DFQATT, SNEGSKA (reference sequence). This CDR3 is built from 16 residues. V lost 0 bases and J lost 3; bases outside the gene matches: 5. Sequenced input: blood, either unsorted or a sorted T cell fraction (not recorded which). This rearrangement joins TRBV20-1 to TRBJ2-2; 9 nucleotides match TRBD1. This TCR was recovered from a male donor with ankylosing spondylitis. CDR3 in DNA: TGCAGTGCTAGAGATATTCGACAGGGGGACACCGGGGAGCTGTTTTTT. This codes for CSARDIRQGDTGELFF.